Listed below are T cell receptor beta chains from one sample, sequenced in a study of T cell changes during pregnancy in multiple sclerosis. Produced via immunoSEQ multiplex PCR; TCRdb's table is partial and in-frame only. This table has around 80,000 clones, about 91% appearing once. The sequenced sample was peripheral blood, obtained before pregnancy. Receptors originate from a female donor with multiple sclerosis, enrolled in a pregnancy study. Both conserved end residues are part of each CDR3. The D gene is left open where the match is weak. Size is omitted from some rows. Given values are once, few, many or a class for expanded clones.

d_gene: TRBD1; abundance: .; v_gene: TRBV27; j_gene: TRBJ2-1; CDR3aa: CASAGQDYNEQFF; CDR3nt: TGTGCCAGCGCGGGACAGGACTACAATGAGCAGTTCTTC
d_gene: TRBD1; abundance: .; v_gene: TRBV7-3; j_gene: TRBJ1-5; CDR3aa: CASRTGSLVYQPQHF; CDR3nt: TGTGCCAGCAGGACAGGGTCGTTGGTCTATCAGCCCCAGCATTTT
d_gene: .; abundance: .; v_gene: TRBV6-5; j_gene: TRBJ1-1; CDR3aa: CASSYARISTEAFF; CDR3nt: TGTGCCAGCAGTTACGCCAGGATTTCCACTGAAGCTTTCTTT
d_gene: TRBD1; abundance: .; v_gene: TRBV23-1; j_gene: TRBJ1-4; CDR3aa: CANWVQGAREKLFF; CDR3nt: TGCGCCAATTGGGTTCAGGGGGCGAGGGAAAAACTGTTTTTT
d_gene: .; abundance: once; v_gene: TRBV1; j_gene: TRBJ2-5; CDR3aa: CTSSQDFLTGLQETQYF; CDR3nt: TGCACCAGCAGCCAAGATTTTCTGACCGGACTACAAGAGACCCAGTACTTC
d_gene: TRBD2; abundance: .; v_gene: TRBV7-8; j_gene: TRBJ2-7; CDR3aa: CASSFGRGDSYEQYF; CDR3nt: TGTGCCAGCAGCTTTGGGCGGGGGGACTCCTACGAGCAGTACTTC
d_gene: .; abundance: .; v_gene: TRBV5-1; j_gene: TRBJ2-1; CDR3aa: CASSLSGVSEQFF; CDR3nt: TGCGCCAGCAGCCTCTCCGGGGTCAGTGAGCAGTTCTTC
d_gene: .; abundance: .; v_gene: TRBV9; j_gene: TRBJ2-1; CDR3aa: CASSVGGDTAYNEQFF; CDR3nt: TGTGCCAGCAGCGTAGGGGGCGACACGGCCTACAATGAGCAGTTCTTC
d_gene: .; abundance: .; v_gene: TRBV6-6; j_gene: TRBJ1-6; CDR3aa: CASSYYEYSPLHF; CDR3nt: TGTGCCAGCAGTTACTACGAGTATTCACCCCTCCACTTT
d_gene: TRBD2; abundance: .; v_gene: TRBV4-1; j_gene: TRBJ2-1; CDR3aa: CASSQTPGGGSYNEQFF; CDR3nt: TGCGCCAGCAGCCAAACCCCCGGGGGAGGGTCCTACAATGAGCAGTTCTTC
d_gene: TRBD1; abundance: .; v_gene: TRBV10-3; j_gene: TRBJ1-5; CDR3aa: CAISTGEVNQPQHF; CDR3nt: TGTGCCATATCAACAGGGGAGGTCAATCAGCCCCAGCATTTT
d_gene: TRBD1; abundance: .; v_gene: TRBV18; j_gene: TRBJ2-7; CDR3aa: CASSSMTGGDEQYF; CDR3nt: TGTGCCAGCTCATCCATGACAGGGGGCGACGAGCAGTACTTC
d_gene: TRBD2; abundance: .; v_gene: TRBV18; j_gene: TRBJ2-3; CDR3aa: CASSPTAGGLTDTQYF; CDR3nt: TGTGCCAGCTCCCCCACAGCGGGGGGGCTAACAGATACGCAGTATTTT
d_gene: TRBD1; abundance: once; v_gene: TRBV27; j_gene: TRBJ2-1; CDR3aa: CASSSPGQSSYNEQFF; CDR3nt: TGTGCCAGCAGTTCACCGGGACAGAGCTCCTACAATGAGCAGTTCTTC
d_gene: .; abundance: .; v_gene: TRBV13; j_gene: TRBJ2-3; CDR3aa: CASSLAKDTQYF; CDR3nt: TGTGCCAGCAGCTTGGCAAAAGATACGCAGTATTTT
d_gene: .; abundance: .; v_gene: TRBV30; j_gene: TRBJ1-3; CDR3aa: CAWSGLRGSLSSGNTIYF; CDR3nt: TGTGCCTGGAGTGGACTCCGGGGGTCCCTCTCCTCTGGAAACACCATATATTTT
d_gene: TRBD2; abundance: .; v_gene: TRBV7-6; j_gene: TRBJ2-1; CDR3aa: CASSLEGGGSYNEQFF; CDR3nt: TGTGCCAGCAGCTTAGAGGGCGGGGGCTCCTACAATGAGCAGTTCTTC
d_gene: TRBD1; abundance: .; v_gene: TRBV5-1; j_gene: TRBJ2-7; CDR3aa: CASSFQSGTGSYEQYF; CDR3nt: TGCGCCAGCAGCTTTCAATCCGGGACAGGGTCCTACGAGCAGTACTTC
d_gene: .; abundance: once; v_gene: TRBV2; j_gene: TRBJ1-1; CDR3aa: CAIPPRSGTEAFF; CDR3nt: TGTGCCATCCCACCCCGGTCGGGGACTGAAGCTTTCTTT
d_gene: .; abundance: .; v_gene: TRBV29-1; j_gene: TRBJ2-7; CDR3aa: CSVHTGDWGEQYF; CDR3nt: TGCAGCGTTCATACAGGCGATTGGGGCGAGCAGTACTTC
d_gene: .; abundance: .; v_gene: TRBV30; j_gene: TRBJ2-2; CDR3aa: CAWRPGHSLTGELFF; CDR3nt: TGTGCCTGGAGACCGGGACACTCGCTCACCGGGGAGCTGTTTTTT
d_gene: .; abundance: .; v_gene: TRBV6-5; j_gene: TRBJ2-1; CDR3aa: CASSRVGGLYNEQFF; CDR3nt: TGTGCCAGCAGCCGGGTCGGGGGGCTCTACAATGAGCAGTTCTTC
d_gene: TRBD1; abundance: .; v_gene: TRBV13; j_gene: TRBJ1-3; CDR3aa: CASSSTGQGPSGNTIYF; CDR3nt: TGTGCCAGCAGCTCCACCGGACAGGGACCCTCTGGAAACACCATATATTTT
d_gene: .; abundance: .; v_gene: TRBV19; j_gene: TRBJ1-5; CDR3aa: CASSSTSTGGNQPQHF; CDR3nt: TGTGCCAGCAGCAGTACTTCCACAGGCGGCAATCAGCCCCAGCATTTT
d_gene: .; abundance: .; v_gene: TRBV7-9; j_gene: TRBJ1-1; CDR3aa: CASVGVNTEAFF; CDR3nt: TGTGCCAGCGTAGGGGTAAACACTGAAGCTTTCTTT
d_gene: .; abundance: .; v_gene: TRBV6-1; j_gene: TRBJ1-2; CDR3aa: CASSVTGTYGYTF; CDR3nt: TGTGCCAGCAGTGTTACAGGTACCTATGGCTACACCTTC
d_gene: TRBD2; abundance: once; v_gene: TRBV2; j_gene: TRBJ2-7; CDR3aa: CASIPTGLAGETSSYEQYF; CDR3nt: TGTGCCAGCATCCCTACGGGACTAGCGGGGGAAACCTCCTCCTACGAGCAGTACTTC